This record looks at one TCR beta chain sequence and its context. The data belong to a study of blood T cell repertoires in COVID-19. In the original analysis: Cell counts per sample came from amplifying reference gene primers. Method: immunoSEQ multiplex PCR; TCRdb's copy keeps in-frame clones and lacks some. For V, J and clone size, that table is used; D and trimming come from the DNA. Of about 200,000 clones in the sample, about 88% were seen once. Germline values: CDR1 KGHSH, CDR2 LQKENI. The CDR3 has 16 amino acids. Trimming stripped 5 bases from V and 0 bases from J, with 14 bases between. V is TRBV18 and J is TRBJ2-4; a weak D match, TRBD1 (6 bases). Sequenced sample: peripheral blood. The receptor was derived from a woman in her thirties or forties who had recovered from COVID-19. CDR3 loop: CASSDLDSLAKNIQYF. The CDR3, as DNA: TGTGCCAGCTCAGATTTGGACAGTCTAGCCAAAAACATTCAGTACTTC.